These 28 T cell receptor beta chains came from one sample sequenced in a study of OX40 agonist ivuxolimab in advanced cancers. The protocol was immunoSEQ multiplex PCR, while the TCRdb copy is restricted to in-frame clones and leaves out a portion. The table has approximately 17,000 clones, 84% seen once; the top ten hold 44%. The specimen was CD4+ or CD8+ T cells sorted from blood, collected in a trial of the OX40 agonist ivuxolimab. The receptors here all came from an adult with an advanced solid tumor such as melanoma, head and neck, liver or kidney cancer.

The chain couples TRBV11-2 to TRBJ2-1, with D unclear. V lost 5 bases to trimming and J lost 10 bases, with 12 bases between them. Looked up from germline, CDR1 is SGHAT and CDR2 is FQNNGV. The CDR3 loop spans 12 amino acids. The CDR3 loop is CASSPLDGEQFF. The CDR3, as DNA: TGTGCCAGCAGCCCGCTGGACGGGGAGCAGTTCTTC. The full variable domain, with the rest looked up from reference TRBV11-2 and TRBJ2-1, is EAGVAQSPRYKIIEKRQSVAFWCNPISGHATLYWYQQILGQGPKLLIQFQNNGVVDDSQLPKDRFSAERLKGVDSTLKIQPAKLEDSAVYLCASSPLDGEQFFGPGTRLTVL.

The chain has TRBV4-1 and TRBJ1-5, with D hard to call. The CDR3 consists of 13 residues. Germline CDR1 MGHRA, CDR2 YSYEKL. Trimming took off 1 base at V and 3 bases at J, with 4 bases between the two ends. CDR3: CASSQGTNQPQHF. The CDR3 DNA follows: TGCGCCAGCAGCCAAGGTACCAATCAGCCCCAGCATTTT.

This chain connects TRBV11-2 to TRBJ2-7, with D possibly being TRBD1 or TRBD2 (5 bases each). V was cut by 1 base and J by 3 bases, with 13 bases left in between. The length of the CDR3 is 15 residues. Per germline, CDR1 SGHAT and CDR2 FQNNGV. CDR3 sequence: CASSLARGAHYEQYF. The CDR3 region has the DNA TGTGCCAGCAGCTTAGCGAGGGGTGCCCACTACGAGCAGTACTTC.

This chain connects TRBV27 to TRBJ2-1; weak D call: TRBD1 (5 bases). CDR3 length equals 16 residues. Germline V lookup: CDR1 MNHEY, CDR2 SMNVEV (reference sequence). V lost 1 base and J 2 bases, leaving 12 bases between the germline ends. Here the CDR3 reads CASSLFGRVTYNEQFF. The CDR3 coding sequence is TGTGCCAGCAGTTTATTTGGCAGGGTAACCTACAATGAGCAGTTCTTC.

The chain recombines TRBV6-6 with TRBJ1-1, with a possible D match to TRBD1 (5 bases). V was pared by 6 bases and J by 4 bases, with 12 bases between. The V gene's germline CDR1 is MNHNY and CDR2 SVGAGI (reference sequence). CDR3 size: 13 residues. CDR3: CASSSWGGTEAFF. As DNA, the CDR3 is TGTGCCAGCAGCTCGTGGGGGGGCACTGAAGCTTTCTTT.

This clone was detected only a few times. This sequence joins TRBV4-1 and TRBJ1-1; D is perhaps TRBD1 (5 bases). Per the germline V gene, CDR1 is MGHRA and CDR2 is YSYEKL. Trimming pared 5 bases from V and 3 bases from J, leaving 10 bases between. The CDR3 runs to 13 residues. CDR3 loop: CASSGARDTEAFF. The CDR3 coding sequence is TGCGCCAGCAGCGGGGCCAGGGACACTGAAGCTTTCTTT.

This sequence joins TRBV5-4 and TRBJ2-2; D is possibly TRBD2 (6 bases). Trimming shortened V by 6 bases and J by 1 base, and 16 bases separated the two germline ends. Germline V gene data show CDR1 as SGHNT and CDR2 as YYREEE (reference sequence). The CDR3 is 16 amino acids. CDR3 in amino acids: CASNERAGMNTGELFF. The CDR3 nucleotides are TGTGCCAGCAACGAGCGGGCCGGCATGAACACCGGGGAGCTGTTTTTT.

This clone came up once. V and J are TRBV6-6 and TRBJ1-2; 8 nucleotides agree with TRBD1. Germline lookup yields CDR1 MNHNY and CDR2 SVGAGI (reference sequence). V dropped 0 bases and J dropped 5; count of bases not matched to a gene: 5. The CDR3 loop spans 15 amino acids. This chain's CDR3 is CASSYSPGGYYGYTF. The CDR3, as DNA: TGTGCCAGCAGTTACTCGCCAGGGGGCTATTATGGCTACACCTTC.

V usage is TRBV27 and J usage is TRBJ2-7; D perhaps matches TRBD2 (7 bases). The germline V gene encodes CDR1 MNHEY and CDR2 SMNVEV (reference sequence). CDR3 length: 15 amino acids. The V end lost 5 bases, the J end lost 2 bases, and 16 bases lay between the germline ends. Here the CDR3 reads CASSHRGGDTYEQYF. The CDR3 DNA follows: TGTGCCAGCAGTCATCGCGGGGGCGATACCTACGAGCAGTACTTC.

V gene TRBV28 combines with J gene TRBJ1-5, with D hard to call. Germline-derived CDR1 and CDR2 are MDHEN and SYDVKM. The V gene lost 6 bases and the J gene lost 0 bases, with 3 bases spanning the gap. The CDR3 is 12 residues long. CDR3 loop: CASRSSNQPQHF. The CDR3, as DNA: TGTGCCAGCAGGAGTAGCAATCAGCCCCAGCATTTT.

The chain recombines TRBV9 with TRBJ2-3; no firm D call. Germline CDR1 SGDLS, CDR2 YYNGEE. Between the trimmed V and J ends, which lost 0 bases and 6 bases, there was a span of 14 bases. CDR3 size: 15 residues. The CDR3 spells CASSVVGIAADTQYF. Here the CDR3 DNA reads TGTGCCAGCAGCGTAGTAGGAATAGCCGCGGATACGCAGTATTTT.

In nucleotides, the CDR3 is TGTGCCAGCAGCCCAGGGACAAGCTCTGGGGCCAACGTCCTGACTTTC. Protein: CASSPGTSSGANVLTF. The rearrangement joins TRBV7-9 to TRBJ2-6; maybe TRBD1 (6 bases). The CDR3 is made up of 16 amino acids. Germline CDR1 is SEHNR and CDR2 is FQNEAQ (reference sequence). Trimming took 5 bases from V and 0 from J, leaving 11 bases between them.

This rearrangement joins TRBV29-1 to TRBJ2-1, with 9 bases aligning to TRBD1. The V segment lost 7 bases and the J segment 3 bases; nucleotides outside the gene matches: 16. CDR1 is SQVTM, CDR2 ANQGSEA, per germline. This CDR3 spans 17 amino acids. CDR3: CSAESPGQGIIYNEQFF. The CDR3 bases are TGCAGCGCAGAAAGTCCGGGACAGGGTATTATCTACAATGAGCAGTTCTTC.

This clone is a singleton in its sample. V and J are TRBV6-5 and TRBJ2-2; no definite D call. This CDR3 has 13 amino acids. Germline CDR1 reads MNHEY; CDR2 reads SVGAGI. V was clipped by 3 bases and J by 7 bases, with 9 bases between them. The CDR3 here is CASSYGYNGELFF. The DNA for the CDR3 is TGTGCCAGCAGTTATGGGTACAACGGGGAGCTGTTTTTT.

This chain links TRBV29-1 with TRBJ1-2; D is ambiguous. Germline V gives CDR1 SQVTM, CDR2 ANQGSEA. The CDR3 covers 12 residues. The ends were cut back, 7 bases at V and 4 bases at J, with 13 bases in the middle. The CDR3 nucleotides read TGCAGCGCCCGAATAAGCTTCTATGGCTACACCTTC. Translating gives CSARISFYGYTF.

The J gene is TRBJ2-2, the V gene TRBV7-3; 8 positions match TRBD2. This CDR3 comprises 14 residues. Germline V gene sequence: CDR1 SGHTA, CDR2 FQGTGA. Losses at the gene ends were 5 bases for V and 7 bases for J; bases not matched to a gene: 6. In DNA form, the CDR3 reads TGTGCCAGCAGCCCGGGGGGGCTGATCGGGGAGCTGTTTTTT. Residues: CASSPGGLIGELFF. Combining the CDR3 with reference TRBV7-3 and TRBJ2-2 gives the whole variable domain GAGVSQTPSNKVTEKGKYVELRCDPISGHTALYWYRQSLGQGPEFLIYFQGTGAADDSGLPNDRFFAVRPEGSVSTLKIQRTERGDSAVYLCASSPGGLIGELFFGEGSRLTVL.

This chain uses TRBV5-6 with TRBJ2-7; 11 bases match TRBD2. The germline V gene has CDR1 SGHDT and CDR2 YYEEEE. Losses at the gene ends were 4 bases for V and 9 bases for J; bases not matched to a gene: 15. This CDR3 region has 16 residues. The CDR3 reads CASSGLATSGVFGQYF. CDR3 DNA: TGTGCCAGCAGCGGCCTTGCGACTAGCGGGGTTTTCGGGCAGTACTTC.

The sample holds one count of this clone. Here the CDR3 reads CASSQPRENQPQHF. The DNA of the CDR3 is TGCGCCAGCAGCCAACCCCGAGAGAATCAGCCCCAGCATTTT. The rearrangement uses TRBV4-1 and TRBJ1-5; D unclear. CDR1 is MGHRA, CDR2 YSYEKL, per germline. Trimming removed 2 bases from V and 4 bases from J, with 9 bases in between. CDR3 length equals 14 residues.

J is TRBJ2-7 and V is TRBV13, with D possibly matching TRBD2 (6 bases). The CDR3 has 15 residues. With 5 bases removed from V and 0 bases from J, the gap between germline ends came to 14 bases. Per germline, CDR1 PRHDT and CDR2 FYEKMQ (reference sequence). The CDR3 spells CASSTYDGSSYEQYF. CDR3 nucleotides: TGTGCCAGCAGCACCTACGACGGGAGCTCCTACGAGCAGTACTTC.

J is TRBJ2-7 and V is TRBV5-5, with D perhaps being TRBD1 or TRBD2 (5 bases each). Germline V gives CDR1 SGHKS, CDR2 YYEKEE (reference sequence). This CDR3 is 13 amino acids long. Trimming took off 0 bases at V and 2 bases at J, with 6 bases between the two ends. CDR3: CASSLAGPYEQYF. CDR3 nucleotides: TGTGCCAGCAGCTTGGCGGGACCCTACGAGCAGTACTTC.

About this clone itself: The same CDR3 is also encoded by other DNA sequences in this sample. This rearrangement joins TRBV7-6 to TRBJ2-3; D not resolved. Per the germline V gene, CDR1 is SGHVS and CDR2 is FNYEAQ. This CDR3 contains 13 residues. V was pared by 1 base and J by 4 bases, with 6 bases between. The CDR3 region has the DNA TGTGCCAGCAGCTTAGAAGTTGCAGATACGCAGTATTTT. This codes for CASSLEVADTQYF. Full variable domain (missing parts from reference TRBV7-6 and TRBJ2-3): GAGVSQSPRYKVTKRGQDVALRCDPISGHVSLYWYRQALGQGPEFLTYFNYEAQQDKSGLPNDRFSAERPEGSISTLTIQRTEQRDSAMYRCASSLEVADTQYFGPGTRLTVL.

The rearrangement joins TRBV13 to TRBJ2-7; tentative D call: TRBD2 (5 bases). This CDR3 is 13 amino acids long. The V end was cut by 0 bases, the J end by 5 bases, with 8 bases between. Germline V gives CDR1 PRHDT, CDR2 FYEKMQ (reference sequence). CDR3 region: CASSLGWGDEQYF. DNA for the CDR3: TGTGCCAGCAGCTTAGGTTGGGGAGACGAGCAGTACTTC.

This chain uses TRBV6-6 with TRBJ2-3; 11 nucleotides align to TRBD2. Germline V gene data show CDR1 as MNHNY and CDR2 as SVGAGI (reference sequence). Trimming at V came to 5 bases and at J to 9 bases, leaving 13 bases not matched to a gene. The CDR3 runs 16 residues. CDR3 in DNA: TGTGCCAGCAGTCCCTTTAGCGGGGGGGCCTCGTGGACGCAGTATTTT. Translating gives CASSPFSGGASWTQYF.

Sample share makes this clone medium-sized. The gene calls are TRBV14 and TRBJ2-3, with D possibly TRBD1 on 6 matching bases. The length of the CDR3 is 16 residues. Germline V gene lookup returns CDR1 SGHDN and CDR2 FVKESK. Trimming cost V 1 base and J 1 base, with 12 bases left between them. As DNA, the CDR3 is TGTGCCAGCAGCCAAGCTTCAGGGGTGGGCACAGATACGCAGTATTTT. It specifies CASSQASGVGTDTQYF.

The chain couples TRBV9 to TRBJ1-3, with unresolved D. The germline gives CDR1 SGDLS, CDR2 YYNGEE. V was pared by 4 bases and J by 4 bases, with 15 bases between. This CDR3 comprises 15 residues. The CDR3 spells CASSTGAMGGNTIYF. The CDR3 DNA sequence: TGTGCCAGCAGCACTGGAGCGATGGGGGGAAACACCATATATTTT.

The gene calls are TRBV4-1 and TRBJ2-5; D perhaps matches TRBD2 (6 bases). Per germline, CDR1 MGHRA and CDR2 YSYEKL. Trimming shortened V by 1 base and J by 3 bases, and 12 bases separated the two germline ends. The CDR3 sequence is 15 residues long. The DNA of the CDR3 is TGCGCCAGCAGCCAAGTGCGGGGATCGGAAGAGACCCAGTACTTC. It specifies CASSQVRGSEETQYF.

The chain has TRBV5-1 and TRBJ2-7; TRBD1 matches at 7 bases. V trimming: 0 bases; J trimming: 7 bases; junction bases outside the gene matches: 4. From germline, CDR1 is SGHRS and CDR2 YFSETQ. The CDR3 spans 13 residues. The CDR3 spells CASSLEGAGEQYF. CDR3 DNA sequence: TGCGCCAGCAGCTTGGAGGGGGCGGGTGAGCAGTACTTC.

The chain uses TRBV4-1 and TRBJ1-4; D may be TRBD1 (5 bases). The CDR3 sequence is 19 residues long. Germline values: CDR1 MGHRA, CDR2 YSYEKL. V lost 0 bases and J lost 0, with 17 bases in between. The DNA of the CDR3 is TGCGCCAGCAGCCAAGAGATTGTCGGGACCTATGCAACTAATGAAAAACTGTTTTTT. It yields the protein CASSQEIVGTYATNEKLFF.